This T cell receptor beta chain was recovered during a study of CD8+ T cells in alopecia areata. After isolation, RNA underwent reverse transcription to generate cDNA as the sequencing template. The repertoire was sequenced with immunoSEQ multiplex PCR; TCRdb's copy has only in-frame clones and lacks some. Among 200,000 to 250,000 clones listed, less than 80% were seen once. Trimming removed 5 bases from V and 0 bases from J, with 16 bases in between. Germline CDR1 reads SQVTM; CDR2 reads ANQGSEA. This CDR3 comprises 15 residues. V and J are TRBV29-1 and TRBJ1-1, with D perhaps TRBD1 (5 bases). This sample comprised CD4+ T cells sorted from blood, obtained at week 0. This receptor was taken from a human donor with alopecia areata. This chain's CDR3 is CSVLTTGTVNTEAFF. DNA for the CDR3: TGCAGCGTTCTTACTACCGGGACTGTGAACACTGAAGCTTTCTTT.